Included here is one T cell receptor (beta chain) sequence, with context. Antigen specificity is unknown. Produced via immunoSEQ multiplex PCR; TCRdb's table is partial and in-frame only. The table lists around 150,000 clones, about four fifths of them singletons, with about 4% in the top ten. Germline values: CDR1 SEHNR, CDR2 FQNEAQ (reference sequence). With 0 bases clipped from V and 0 bases from J, the junction kept 5 bases outside the gene matches. CDR3 length: 17 residues. The source of the sample is a study of T cell responses to AZD1222 COVID-19 vaccine. Study-wide points: Distributed over spike, vaccine-associated CD4 TCRs predominated at 160-218 and 743-854. Spike-specific TCRs gained breadth and depth after people received two AZD1222 doses.

Sequences were derived from peripheral blood, sampled on day 0 of AZD1222 vaccination. The TCR was taken from an adult in good health. This chain uses TRBV7-9 with TRBJ1-3; 7 bases are shared with TRBD1. Here the CDR3 reads CASSLAEGANSGNTIYF. CDR3 coding DNA: TGTGCCAGCAGCTTAGCGGAGGGGGCCAACTCTGGAAACACCATATATTTT.